What follows describes a single T cell receptor (beta chain). Its specificity is not known. This entry comes from a study of graft-versus-host responses after intestinal transplantation. About the research overall: Recipients underwent multivisceral, liver-intestinal, or isolated intestinal transplants. The recipients all started with anti-thymocyte globulin induction and then took tacrolimus and steroids for about 3 years. Study observations and caveats: Analysis identified GvH clones in recipient marrow, with some appearing first in ileum or blood.

The data were produced by immunoSEQ multiplex PCR, yet TCRdb's version contains in-frame clones alone and is incomplete. The table lists 45,000 to 60,000 clones, nearly 95% of them singletons. The specimen comprised unstimulated CD4+ T cells sorted from spleen or lymph node cells, sampled before transplant. This clonotype was sampled from a human donor who was the organ donor for an intestinal transplant.

DNA for the CDR3: TGTGCCAGCAGGAGCCCGGGGACAGGGACCTACGTCCTGACTTTC. Amino acids: CASRSPGTGTYVLTF. The chain joins TRBV2 to TRBJ2-6; TRBD1 matches 9 bases. The trim removed 6 bases at V and 11 bases at J, leaving 11 bases unmatched. The CDR3 is 15 amino acids. From germline, CDR1 is SNHLY and CDR2 FYNNEI.